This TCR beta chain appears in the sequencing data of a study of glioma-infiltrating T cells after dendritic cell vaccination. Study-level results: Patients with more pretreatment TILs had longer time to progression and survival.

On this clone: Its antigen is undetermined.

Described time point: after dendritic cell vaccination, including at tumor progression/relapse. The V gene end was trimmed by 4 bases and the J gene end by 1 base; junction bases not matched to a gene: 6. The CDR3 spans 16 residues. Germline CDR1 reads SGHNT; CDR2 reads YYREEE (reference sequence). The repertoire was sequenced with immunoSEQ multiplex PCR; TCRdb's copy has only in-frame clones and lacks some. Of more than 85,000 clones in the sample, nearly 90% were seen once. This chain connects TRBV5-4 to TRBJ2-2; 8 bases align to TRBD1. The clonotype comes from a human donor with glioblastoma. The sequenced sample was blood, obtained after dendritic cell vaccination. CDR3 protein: CASSLRTGLNTGELFF. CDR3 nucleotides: TGTGCCAGCAGCCTTCGGACAGGGCTGAACACCGGGGAGCTGTTTTTT.